The rows below give T cell receptor beta chains drawn from one sample of a study of CD8+CD57+ T cells in acquired aplastic anemia. TCRdb passed the reads through MiXCR, listing each CDR3 protein once. The table lists hundreds of thousands of distinct CDR3 sequences, about half of them singletons, with 20% in the top ten. Sequencing input: sorted CD4+, CD8+, or CD8+CD57+ T cells (not recorded which) from PBMCs. The origin of the receptors is a human donor with aplastic anemia. CDR3s include the opening cysteine and the closing phenylalanine or tryptophan. The D gene is left open where the match is weak. Only some rows state a clone size, as once, few, many or a class for expanded clones.

J gene,D gene,clone size,V gene,CDR3 DNA,CDR3 protein
TRBJ2-1,TRBD2,NA,TRBV25-1,TGTGCCAGCAGTCTGCCCCTAGCGGGCGAGAGGCAGTTCTTC,CASSLPLAGERQFF
TRBJ2-7,NA,NA,TRBV11-3,TGTGCCAGCAGCTTGTGGGCCGGGCAGTACTTC,CASSLWAGQYF
TRBJ1-4,TRBD1,NA,TRBV7-6,TGTGCCAGCAGCTTAGCGGCAGTAACAGGGGGAGGGATTGAAAAACTGTTTTTT,CASSLAAVTGGGIEKLFF
TRBJ1-2,TRBD1,NA,TRBV7-2,TGTGCCAGCAGCTTAGCGCTTAGGGGACAGGGGCATGGCTACACCTTC,CASSLALRGQGHGYTF
TRBJ2-7,TRBD2,NA,TRBV7-3,TGTGCCAGCAGCTCCGAGTCGGGACTAGCGGGGGTAGGAGGGGGTGAGCAGTACTTC,CASSSESGLAGVGGGEQYF
TRBJ1-5,NA,many,TRBV27,TGTGCCAGCAGTTCGGTCAATCAGCTCCAGCATTTT,CASSSVNQLQHF
TRBJ1-2,NA,many,TRBV6-1,TGTGCCAGCAGGTCGGACAGAAACAACTATGGCTACACCTTC,CASRSDRNNYGYTF
TRBJ1-3,TRBD1,NA,TRBV12-3/TRBV12-4,TGTGCCAGCAGTTTGGGGGACAGGGTATCGAACACCATATATTTT,CASSLGDRVSNTIYF
TRBJ1-2,NA,NA,TRBV5-1,TGTGCCAGCAGCTTAGGAGACACCGGGGATGGCTACACCTTC,CASSLGDTGDGYTF
TRBJ2-2,NA,many,TRBV15,TGTGCCACCCAGGGGCCCTATTCCTCCGAGCTGTTTTTT,CATQGPYSSELFF
TRBJ1-6,NA,NA,TRBV2,TGTGCCAGCAGCTTTGGACTGGAGAATTCACCCCTCCACTTT,CASSFGLENSPLHF
TRBJ2-3,NA,NA,TRBV20-1,TGCAGTGCTAGTTCCGGGGTTGGAGATACGCAGTATTTT,CSASSGVGDTQYF
TRBJ1-1,NA,few,TRBV6-2/TRBV6-3,TGTGCCAGCAGTTACGCCACAGGGAACCCTGAAGCTTTCTTT,CASSYATGNPEAFF
TRBJ1-4,NA,NA,TRBV2,TGTGCCAGCAGCCGGGACGATAATGAAAAACTGTTTTTT,CASSRDDNEKLFF
TRBJ1-1,TRBD1,NA,TRBV4-2,TGTGCCAGCAGCCCGACAGGGTTGGGCACTGAAGCTTTCTTT,CASSPTGLGTEAFF
TRBJ1-4,NA,many,TRBV20-1,TGCAGTGCTAGAGGAAGGCTGAATGAAAAACTGTTTTTT,CSARGRLNEKLFF
TRBJ2-3,NA,NA,TRBV19,TGTGCCAGTAACCCCGGTCTCACAGATACGCAGTATTTC,CASNPGLTDTQYF
TRBJ2-2,NA,many,TRBV20-1,TGCAGTGCTAGTTCCAGGACAGCGAACACCGGGGAGCTGTTTTTT,CSASSRTANTGELFF
TRBJ1-2,TRBD1,many,TRBV12-3/TRBV12-4,TGTGCCAGCAATCCTACAGGGGCCTGGGCCGTTGGCTACACCTTC,CASNPTGAWAVGYTF
TRBJ2-7,TRBD2,many,TRBV28,TGTGCCAGCAGGCCAGCGGGGGGGGCATACGAGCAGTACTTC,CASRPAGGAYEQYF
TRBJ2-3,TRBD2,NA,TRBV7-3,TGTGCCAGCAGCTCATATAGCGGGACTGGCACAGATACGCAGTATTTT,CASSSYSGTGTDTQYF
TRBJ2-3,TRBD2,NA,TRBV7-3,TGTGCCAGCAGCTTTAGCGGGAGGGAGGGAGATACGCAGTATTTT,CASSFSGREGDTQYF
TRBJ2-1,NA,NA,TRBV2,TGTGCCAGCAGTCCGCCTGAACTCTACAATGAGCAGTTCTTC,CASSPPELYNEQFF
TRBJ1-3,NA,many,TRBV12-3/TRBV12-4,TGTGCCAGCAACCCGGACTCGACGTGGGGAAACACCATATATTTT,CASNPDSTWGNTIYF
TRBJ1-1,NA,NA,TRBV7-2,TGTGCCAGCAGCTTTGATACGATAAACACTGAAGCTTTCTTT,CASSFDTINTEAFF
TRBJ1-3,TRBD1,NA,TRBV28,TGTGCCAGCCTGGACAGGATGAACAACACCATATATTTT,CASLDRMNNTIYF
TRBJ1-5,NA,NA,TRBV15,TGTGCCACCAGCAGAGAGGGGCAGGCGAGGCAGCCCCAGCATTTT,CATSREGQARQPQHF
TRBJ1-2,TRBD1,NA,TRBV2,TGTGCCGGACGAGACAGGGACTATGGCTACACCTTC,CAGRDRDYGYTF
TRBJ1-5,NA,many,TRBV20-1,TGCAGTGCTAGAAGGGCCCTTCAGCCCCAGCATTTT,CSARRALQPQHF
TRBJ2-3,NA,NA,TRBV5-1,TGCGCCAGCAGAATCGTCGGGGATACGCAGTATTTT,CASRIVGDTQYF
TRBJ2-5,TRBD1,few,TRBV20-1,TGCAGTCCCACAAGACAGGGGTCGGAGACCCAGTACTTC,CSPTRQGSETQYF
TRBJ1-6,TRBD1,NA,TRBV19,TGTGCCAGCAGTATAGTAGGACAGGGTGGCTCACCCCTCCACTTT,CASSIVGQGGSPLHF
TRBJ2-7,TRBD2,NA,TRBV20-1,TGCAGTGCGACCTCTAGCGGGGGGTTCGCCTACGAGCAGTACTTC,CSATSSGGFAYEQYF
TRBJ1-2,NA,many,TRBV7-2,TGTGCCAGCAGCTTCCTTGGTGGCTACACCTTC,CASSFLGGYTF
TRBJ1-5,NA,many,TRBV6-6,TGTGCCAGCAGTTACAGGACACTAAATAGCAATCAGCCCCAGCATTTT,CASSYRTLNSNQPQHF
TRBJ1-1,NA,many,TRBV2,TGTGCCAGCAGTGTTGGGGGGACGAACACTGAAGCTTTCTTT,CASSVGGTNTEAFF
TRBJ1-5,NA,few,TRBV27,TGTGCCAGCCTACTACTTGTGGTATCAATAGGTGGCAATCAGCCCCAGCATTTT,CASLLLVVSIGGNQPQHF
TRBJ2-3,NA,NA,TRBV9,TGTGCCAGCAGCGTAGGGCCAGGAGATACGCAGTATTTT,CASSVGPGDTQYF
TRBJ1-5,TRBD1,many,TRBV5-8,TGTGCCAGCAGCGGAGGACAGGGGGCCAGCCAGCCCCAGCATTTT,CASSGGQGASQPQHF
TRBJ2-3,NA,NA,TRBV19,TGTGCCAGTTCCTCGGATACGCAGTATTTT,CASSSDTQYF
TRBJ2-1,NA,many,TRBV2,TGTGCCAGCAGTGAGGCAAACGTCAATGAGCAGTTCTTC,CASSEANVNEQFF
TRBJ1-2,NA,few,TRBV30,TGTGCCTGGAGTGTACAGGTAGACTATGGCTACACCTTC,CAWSVQVDYGYTF
TRBJ2-7,NA,NA,TRBV29-1,TGCAGCGTTTCCCTGATGCTTAGGGAGCAGTACTTC,CSVSLMLREQYF
TRBJ1-5,TRBD1,NA,TRBV15,TGTGCCACCAGCAGAGGGGGACAGGGATATCAGCCCCAGCATTTT,CATSRGGQGYQPQHF
TRBJ2-1,NA,NA,TRBV20-1,TGCAGTGCTAGTCAGGGGGGACCCTACAATGAGCAGTTCTTC,CSASQGGPYNEQFF
TRBJ2-7,NA,NA,TRBV15,TGTGCCACCAGCAGGCCCCTTTCCGGCACAGGGAGTTGGGCCGAGCAGTACTTC,CATSRPLSGTGSWAEQYF
TRBJ2-2,NA,many,TRBV9,TGTGCCAGCAGCCCCCCGGGCGAGGAAATGTTCGCCGGGGAGCTGTTTTTT,CASSPPGEEMFAGELFF
TRBJ2-3,NA,many,TRBV7-3,TGTGCCAGCAGCCTAAGTCCCACAGATACGCAGTATTTT,CASSLSPTDTQYF
TRBJ2-3,TRBD2,NA,TRBV20-1,TGCAGTGCTAGAGCTACGGGACTAGCGGGGGGGCTAAGAGGAGATACGCAGTATTTT,CSARATGLAGGLRGDTQYF
TRBJ2-7,TRBD2,NA,TRBV14,TGTGCCAGCAGCCCTCTAGCGGGGGAGCGCTACGAGCAGTACTTC,CASSPLAGERYEQYF
TRBJ1-2,NA,many,TRBV4-1,TGCGCCAGCAGCCATCCCACGGGGACGGGTAACTATGGCTACACCTTC,CASSHPTGTGNYGYTF
TRBJ1-2,NA,many,TRBV5-6,TGTGCCAGCAGCTTATCACAGACCCTCCCCTATGGCTACACCTTC,CASSLSQTLPYGYTF
TRBJ2-5,TRBD2,many,TRBV7-3,TGTGCCAGCAGCTTAACGAGTGGACTAGCTGAGACCCAGTACTTC,CASSLTSGLAETQYF
TRBJ2-7,TRBD1,many,TRBV12-3/TRBV12-4,TGTGCCAGCAGTTTATCACAGGGGAAGGAAGAGCAGTACTTC,CASSLSQGKEEQYF
TRBJ2-7,TRBD1,many,TRBV20-1,TGCAGTGCAATCCCGGGACAGGGGGGCGTCGAGCAGTACTTC,CSAIPGQGGVEQYF
TRBJ2-1,NA,NA,TRBV20-1,TGCAGTGCTAGAACCTTTGGGGGCCCATACAATGAGCAGTTCTTC,CSARTFGGPYNEQFF
TRBJ2-1,NA,few,TRBV4-1,TGCGCCAGCAGCCAAGGGGGGGGGCCTGTCCGTGAGCAGTTCTTC,CASSQGGGPVREQFF
TRBJ1-2,NA,NA,TRBV7-2,TGTGCCAGCAGCTCGGCGGGGGGGAACTATGGCTACACCTTC,CASSSAGGNYGYTF
TRBJ2-2,TRBD2,NA,TRBV3-1,TGTGCCAGCAGCCAAGATCCCGGACTAGCGGGCACCGGGGAGCTGTTTTTT,CASSQDPGLAGTGELFF